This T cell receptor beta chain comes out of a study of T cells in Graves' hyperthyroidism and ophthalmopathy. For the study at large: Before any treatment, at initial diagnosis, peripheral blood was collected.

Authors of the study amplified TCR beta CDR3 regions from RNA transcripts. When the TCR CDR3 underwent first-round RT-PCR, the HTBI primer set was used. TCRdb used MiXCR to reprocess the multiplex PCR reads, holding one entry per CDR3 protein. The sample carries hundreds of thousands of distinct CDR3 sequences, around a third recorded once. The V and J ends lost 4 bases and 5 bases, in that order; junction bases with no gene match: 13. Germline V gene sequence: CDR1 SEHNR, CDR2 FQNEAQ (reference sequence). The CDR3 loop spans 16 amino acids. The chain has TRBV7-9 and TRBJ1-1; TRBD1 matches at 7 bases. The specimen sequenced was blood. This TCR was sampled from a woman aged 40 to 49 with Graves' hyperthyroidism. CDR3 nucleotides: TGTGCCAGCAGCTCAACCCAGACAGGGTTCGGGACTGAAGCTTTCTTT. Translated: CASSSTQTGFGTEAFF.